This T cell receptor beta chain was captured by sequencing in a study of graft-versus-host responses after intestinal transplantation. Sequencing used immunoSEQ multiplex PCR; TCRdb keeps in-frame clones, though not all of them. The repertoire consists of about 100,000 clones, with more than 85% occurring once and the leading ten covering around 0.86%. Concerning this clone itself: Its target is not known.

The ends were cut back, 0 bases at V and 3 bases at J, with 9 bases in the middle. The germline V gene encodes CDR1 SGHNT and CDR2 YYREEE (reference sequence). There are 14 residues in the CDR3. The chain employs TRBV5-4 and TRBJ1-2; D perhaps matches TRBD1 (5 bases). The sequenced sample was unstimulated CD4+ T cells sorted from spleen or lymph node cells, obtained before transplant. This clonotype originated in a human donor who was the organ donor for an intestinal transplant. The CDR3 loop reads CASSLAGRDYGYTF. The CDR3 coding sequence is TGTGCCAGCAGCTTGGCCGGCAGGGACTATGGCTACACCTTC.